A single sample gave rise to the 28 T cell receptor beta chains below, sequenced in a study of blood T cell repertoires in COVID-19 (dated by TCRdb to 2018 to 2020). The library relied on the immunoSEQ multiplex PCR assay. TCRdb provides this immuneACCESS table in a form limited to in-frame rearrangements. Some clones are lacking; in checked studies, under half of them reflect an unresolved V gene, and why the rest are absent is not known. For this sample there are 85,000 to 100,000 clones; 70% to 80% appear just once. Jointly, the top ten make up roughly 18% of the sample. Material for sequencing was peripheral blood. The receptor set was obtained from a woman of 80 years or more with active or convalescent COVID-19.

V and J are TRBV10-3 and TRBJ1-1, with 8 bases matching TRBD1. This CDR3 spans 14 amino acids. J was trimmed by 8 bases and V by 0 bases; bases with no gene match: 5. Germline CDR1 ENHRY, CDR2 SYGVKD. The CDR3 region is CAISESGTGDEAFF. CDR3 bases: TGTGCCATCAGTGAGTCGGGGACAGGAGACGAAGCTTTCTTT.

The J gene is TRBJ2-7, the V gene TRBV30; a possible D gene is TRBD1 (5 bases). The ends were cut back, 1 base at V and 3 bases at J, with 13 bases in the middle. The CDR3 sequence is 14 residues long. The V gene's germline CDR1 is GTSNPN and CDR2 SVGIG (reference sequence). The DNA of the CDR3 is TGTGCCTGGAGTGGCGGAAGGCAGGGCTACGAGCAGTACTTC. Protein product: CAWSGGRQGYEQYF.

A single count supports this clone. The V gene is TRBV2, the J gene TRBJ2-7; perhaps TRBD2 as D (6 bases). Germline assignment: CDR1 SNHLY and CDR2 FYNNEI. V shed 4 bases and J shed 3 bases, with 13 bases lying between them. CDR3 length: 14 residues. The CDR3 nucleotides are TGTGCCAGCAGTGCCCTGGAGGGGAGCTACGAGCAGTACTTC. Its translation is CASSALEGSYEQYF.

In this sample, this clone turned up once. The chain links TRBV19 to TRBJ2-7, with 11 bases matching TRBD2. The CDR3 consists of 16 residues. In germline, CDR1 is LNHDA, CDR2 SQIVND (reference sequence). J lost 7 bases, V lost 4 bases, and 12 bases had no gene match. For the CDR3, the DNA is TGTGCCAGTAGTACCCCTCTACTAGCGGGAGAAGATGAGCAGTACTTC. Translating gives CASSTPLLAGEDEQYF.

This clone turned up a few times. This chain links TRBV4-2 with TRBJ2-7; D might be TRBD2 (5 bases). The CDR3 contains 16 residues. Germline V gives CDR1 LGHNA, CDR2 YNFKEQ. V shed 0 bases and J shed 0 bases, with 12 bases lying between them. CDR3 sequence reads: CASSQEEAGYSYEQYF. The CDR3 DNA follows: TGTGCCAGCAGCCAAGAGGAGGCAGGATACTCCTACGAGCAGTACTTC.

With regard to this clone: Relative to the germline gene, one junction end is altered; a read error may explain this. The genes are TRBV5-1 and TRBJ1-2; 7 bases are shared with TRBD1. The CDR3 sequence is 15 residues long. The germline V gene encodes CDR1 SGHRS and CDR2 YFSETQ. Written as DNA, the CDR3 is TGTGCCAGCAGCTCCGATCTTAGGGGGCAGGGTGGCTACACCTTC. As protein: CASSSDLRGQGGYTF.

The V call is TRBV27, the J call TRBJ2-7, with TRBD1 as a possible D gene (6 bases). The germline gives CDR1 MNHEY, CDR2 SMNVEV (reference sequence). Trimming removed 6 bases from V and 1 base from J, with 10 bases in between. This CDR3 contains 13 residues. The CDR3 spells CASSDRSSYEQYF. Here the CDR3 DNA reads TGTGCCAGCAGCGACAGGTCTTCCTACGAGCAGTACTTC.

On this clone itself: Sequence at one end of the junction differs from germline and may be a read error. V is TRBV5-1 and J is TRBJ2-7; tentative D call: TRBD1 (6 bases). This CDR3 has 16 amino acids. CDR1 and CDR2 from the germline V gene are SGHRS and YFSETQ. This CDR3 reads CASSPRTAKSSYEQYF. CDR3 DNA sequence: TGTGCCAGCAGCCCACGGACAGCGAAAAGCTCCTACGAGCAGTACTTC.

This clone was found a few times. The rearrangement joins TRBV29-1 to TRBJ2-5; the match to TRBD1 covers 8 bases. Losses at the gene ends were 4 bases for V and 3 bases for J; bases not matched to a gene: 4. The CDR3 runs to 13 residues. The germline V gene has CDR1 SQVTM and CDR2 ANQGSEA. CDR3 sequence: CSVARQGKETQYF. The CDR3 region has the DNA TGCAGCGTTGCGAGACAGGGGAAAGAGACCCAGTACTTC.

This clone has just one count. The chain carries TRBV5-1 and TRBJ2-3, with 7 bases matching TRBD1. Germline CDR1 is SGHRS and CDR2 is YFSETQ. Trimming at V came to 1 base and at J to 4 bases, leaving 3 bases not matched to a gene. The CDR3 is 14 amino acids. The CDR3 sequence: CASSLRTGPDTQYF. CDR3 nucleotides: TGCGCCAGCAGCTTGAGGACAGGTCCAGATACGCAGTATTTT. The whole variable domain, filled in from reference TRBV5-1 and TRBJ2-3, reads KAGVTQTPRYLIKTRGQQVTLSCSPISGHRSVSWYQQTPGQGLQFLFEYFSETQRNKGNFPGRFSGRQFSNSRSEMNVSTLELGDSALYLCASSLRTGPDTQYFGPGTRLTVL.

The chain joins TRBV6-6 to TRBJ2-1; D might be TRBD2 (5 bases). Trimming removed 5 bases at V and 6 bases at J, with 17 bases between. The CDR3 totals 15 residues. Germline assignment: CDR1 MNHNY and CDR2 SVGAGI (reference sequence). The CDR3 region has the DNA TGTGCCAGCAGTGCGAGCGGAACTCTGTTCAATGAGCAGTTCTTC. It encodes CASSASGTLFNEQFF.

V and J are TRBV28 and TRBJ1-1, with D possibly matching TRBD1 (5 bases). Germline assignment: CDR1 MDHEN and CDR2 SYDVKM. V lost 6 bases, J lost 1 base, and 9 bases lay in between. The CDR3 length is 13 residues. The CDR3 DNA sequence: TGTGCCAGCAGCTCGGGGGGGAACACTGAAGCTTTCTTT. This codes for CASSSGGNTEAFF.

The rearrangement joins TRBV9 to TRBJ1-5, with TRBD1 as a possible D gene (5 bases). Trimming stripped 0 bases from V and 6 bases from J, with 13 bases between. Looked up from germline, CDR1 is SGDLS and CDR2 is YYNGEE. The CDR3 covers 15 residues. The chain's CDR3 is CASSVDARVGQPQHF. In nucleotides, the CDR3 is TGTGCCAGCAGCGTAGACGCCAGGGTTGGTCAGCCCCAGCATTTT. The whole variable domain, remainder taken from reference TRBV9 and TRBJ1-5, is DSGVTQTPKHLITATGQRVTLRCSPRSGDLSVYWYQQSLDQGLQFLIQYYNGEERAKGNILERFSAQQFPDLHSELNLSSLELGDSALYFCASSVDARVGQPQHFGDGTRLSIL.

This clone was detected only once. The chain combines TRBV9 with TRBJ2-1; the D is unclear. In germline, CDR1 is SGDLS, CDR2 YYNGEE. The CDR3 sequence is 14 residues long. Trimming removed 0 bases at V and 2 bases at J, with 6 bases between. CDR3 sequence: CASSVGGTYNEQFF. CDR3 DNA: TGTGCCAGCAGCGTAGGAGGCACCTACAATGAGCAGTTCTTC.

The table lists this clone with a few counts. This chain uses TRBV5-1 with TRBJ1-4; D unclear. The CDR3 spans 13 residues. Germline CDR1 SGHRS, CDR2 YFSETQ. V was trimmed by 4 bases and J by 8 bases, leaving 12 bases between them. CDR3 amino acids: CASSAMEGEKLFF. The CDR3 DNA reads TGCGCCAGCAGCGCAATGGAGGGCGAAAAACTGTTTTTT.

This clone was recorded only once. The J gene is TRBJ1-4, the V gene TRBV6-5; no definite D call. The CDR3 spans 14 residues. Trimming cost V 8 bases and J 4 bases, with 14 bases left between them. Germline CDR1 is MNHEY and CDR2 is SVGAGI. In DNA, the CDR3 is TGTGCCAGCCCATCCGGGGAGGGTAATGAAAAACTGTTTTTT. Translating it yields CASPSGEGNEKLFF.

In this sample, this clone turned up a few times. The chain links TRBV5-1 to TRBJ2-7; 11 bases agree with TRBD2. Germline V lookup: CDR1 SGHRS, CDR2 YFSETQ. V was clipped by 4 bases and J by 2 bases; unmatched bases: 2. The CDR3 runs 14 residues. CDR3 sequence (DNA): TGCGCCAGCAGCGGGACTAGCGGACCCTACGAGCAGTACTTC. Protein sequence: CASSGTSGPYEQYF.

This clone has just a few counts. The rearrangement links TRBV28 to TRBJ2-7, with 9 bases fitting TRBD1. V lost 6 bases and J lost 2; bases outside the gene matches: 17. Germline assignment: CDR1 MDHEN and CDR2 SYDVKM. CDR3 length: 18 residues. CDR3 residues: CASSTLEIRDRVPYEQYF. The DNA of the CDR3 is TGTGCCAGCAGCACCCTTGAAATCCGGGACAGGGTACCCTACGAGCAGTACTTC.

The gene calls are TRBV12-5 and TRBJ1-3; D is unclear. This CDR3 comprises 10 residues. Germline V lookup: CDR1 LGHNT, CDR2 FRNRAP. Between the trimmed V and J ends, which lost 4 bases and 9 bases, there was a span of 4 bases. The CDR3 is CASGSSTIYF. The CDR3 DNA sequence: TGTGCTAGTGGTTCGAGCACCATATATTTT. Using reference TRBV12-5 and TRBJ1-3 for the parts outside the CDR3, the full variable domain is DARVTQTPRHKVTEMGQEVTMRCQPILGHNTVFWYRQTMMQGLELLAYFRNRAPLDDSGMPKDRFSAEMPDATLATLKIQPSEPRDSAVYFCASGSSTIYFGEGSWLTVV.

V is TRBV27 and J is TRBJ1-6; 11 nucleotides match TRBD1. The CDR3 consists of 16 residues. The junction had 3 bases not matched to a gene; V was cut back by 1 base and J by 7 bases. Germline loops: CDR1 MNHEY, CDR2 SMNVEV (reference sequence). CDR3 amino acids: CASSLYGQGANSPLHF. The CDR3, as DNA: TGTGCCAGCAGTTTATACGGACAGGGGGCGAATTCACCCCTCCACTTT.

The chain links TRBV11-3 to TRBJ2-2, with a weak D call TRBD1 (7 bases). CDR1 and CDR2 from the germline V gene are SGHNT and YENEEA. The CDR3 contains 18 residues. The V end was cut by 1 base, the J end by 0 bases, with 15 bases between. The CDR3 loop is CASSLVSAGTANTGELFF. The CDR3, as DNA: TGTGCCAGCAGCTTAGTTTCTGCGGGGACAGCGAACACCGGGGAGCTGTTTTTT.

This rearrangement joins TRBV6-2 or TRBV6-3 to TRBJ2-7, with TRBD2 as a possible D gene (5 bases). Germline lookup yields CDR1 MNHEY and CDR2 SVGEGT. Trimming stripped 3 bases from V and 0 bases from J, with 21 bases between. The CDR3 contains 18 residues. The CDR3 DNA follows: TGTGCCAGCAGTTATTCCTTCGAGACTGTAGGAGGCTCCTACGAGCAGTACTTC. This sequence encodes CASSYSFETVGGSYEQYF.

The DNA of the CDR3 is TGTGCCAGCAGTTACGACGGGTACCAAGAGACCCAGTACTTC. The encoded protein is CASSYDGYQETQYF. This rearrangement joins TRBV6-5 to TRBJ2-5; D is undetermined. CDR3 size: 14 residues. V lost 2 bases to trimming and J lost 0 bases, with 7 bases between them. Germline CDR1 is MNHEY and CDR2 is SVGAGI.

The chain is built from TRBV4-3 and TRBJ2-1; D is unresolved. CDR3 length equals 14 residues. CDR1 and CDR2 (germline): LGHNA, YSLEER. The V end was cut by 9 bases, the J end by 5 bases, with 17 bases between. In nucleotides, the CDR3 is TGCGCCAGACTAAGCGCGAAGGTAAACAATGAGCAGTTCTTC. Protein sequence: CARLSAKVNNEQFF.

Here the CDR3 reads CASSLGLAGVRRSYEQYF. The CDR3 region has the DNA TGTGCCAGCAGTTTGGGACTAGCGGGAGTACGGCGCTCCTACGAGCAGTACTTC. J is TRBJ2-7 and V is TRBV2; 14 positions match TRBD2. In germline, CDR1 is SNHLY, CDR2 FYNNEI. V gave up 5 bases and J gave up 0 bases; unmatched junction bases: 9. The CDR3 covers 18 residues. Using reference TRBV2 and TRBJ2-7 for the parts outside the CDR3, the full variable domain is EPEVTQTPSHQVTQMGQEVILRCVPISNHLYFYWYRQILGQKVEFLVSFYNNEISEKSEIFDDQFSVERPDGSNFTLKIRSTKLEDSAMYFCASSLGLAGVRRSYEQYFGPGTRLTVT.

The chain uses TRBV5-1 and TRBJ2-1, with 8 bases that match TRBD2. This CDR3 is built from 16 residues. Germline V CDR1 and CDR2: SGHRS, YFSETQ. The V segment lost 0 bases and the J segment 6 bases; nucleotides outside the gene matches: 8. CDR3: CASSLVAGNLANEQFF. The DNA for the CDR3 is TGCGCCAGCAGCTTGGTAGCGGGAAATCTTGCCAATGAGCAGTTCTTC.

This sequence joins TRBV2 and TRBJ1-2; D might be TRBD1 (5 bases). Germline-derived CDR1 and CDR2 are SNHLY and FYNNEI. Trimming stripped 6 bases from V and 3 bases from J, with 17 bases between. The CDR3 consists of 15 residues. DNA of the CDR3: TGTGCCAGCAGGGATAAAAGGGGTGGAGACTATGGCTACACCTTC. Amino acids: CASRDKRGGDYGYTF.

The chain has TRBV2 and TRBJ1-3, with TRBD1 matching over 7 bases. V gave up 4 bases and J gave up 4 bases; unmatched junction bases: 7. The CDR3 has 15 residues. Germline V lookup: CDR1 SNHLY, CDR2 FYNNEI. The CDR3 protein is CASSGSTGEGNTIYF. In nucleotides, the CDR3 is TGTGCCAGCAGTGGGAGTACAGGGGAAGGAAACACCATATATTTT.